One and the same sample provided the 23 T cell receptor beta chains below, sequenced in a study of blood T cell repertoires in COVID-19. Sequencing was performed with immunoSEQ multiplex PCR; in TCRdb, only in-frame clones are kept and a portion is missing. Of under 300,000 clones listed, about 85% were seen once; the top ten hold about an eighth. Sequencing input: peripheral blood. The origin of the receptors is a human donor in a cohort sampled during active COVID-19.

The CDR3 DNA reads TGTGCCTGGAGTCCAGGGATTCCCTACAATGAGCAGTTCTTC. This sequence encodes CAWSPGIPYNEQFF. The chain is built from TRBV30 and TRBJ2-1; D might be TRBD1 (5 bases). CDR3 length: 14 amino acids. V lost 2 bases, J lost 2 bases, and 10 bases lay in between. CDR1 and CDR2 (germline): GTSNPN, SVGIG (reference sequence).

As regards this clone: Additional DNA sequences in this sample encode the identical CDR3. The V and J genes are TRBV18 and TRBJ2-5; a possible D gene is TRBD2 (6 bases). V gave up 3 bases and J gave up 1 base, with 6 bases separating them. The CDR3 length is 13 residues. The germline CDR1 and CDR2 sequences are KGHSH and LQKENI. The CDR3 region has the DNA TGTGCCAGCTCACCGGGACTCCAAGAGACCCAGTACTTC. Translation gives CASSPGLQETQYF.

The V call is TRBV9, the J call TRBJ2-1, with 8 nucleotides matching TRBD2. CDR1 is SGDLS, CDR2 YYNGEE, per germline. The length of the CDR3 is 16 residues. The junction had 6 bases not matched to a gene; V was cut back by 2 bases and J by 2 bases. CDR3 sequence: CASSVLGTSAYNEQFF. CDR3 coding DNA: TGTGCCAGCAGCGTCCTCGGGACTAGTGCCTACAATGAGCAGTTCTTC.

The chain combines TRBV27 with TRBJ2-1, with 11 bases that match TRBD2. This CDR3 region has 17 residues. Germline-derived CDR1 and CDR2 are MNHEY and SMNVEV (reference sequence). Unmatched junction bases numbered 8, after V lost 7 bases and J lost 0 bases. CDR3 bases: TGTGCCAGCATCCCTAGCGGGAGGCCTAGCTCCTACAATGAGCAGTTCTTC. Translated, it gives CASIPSGRPSSYNEQFF.

This chain joins TRBV19 and TRBJ2-1; the match to TRBD1 covers 9 bases. CDR1 and CDR2 from the germline V gene are LNHDA and SQIVND (reference sequence). The CDR3 is 14 residues long. J lost 8 bases, V lost 3 bases, and 5 bases had no gene match. This CDR3 is CASSIWGQGDEQFF. CDR3 DNA: TGTGCCAGTAGTATCTGGGGACAGGGCGATGAGCAGTTCTTC.

This chain joins TRBV18 and TRBJ2-1; 10 nucleotides line up with TRBD2. The CDR3 contains 15 residues. CDR1 is KGHSH, CDR2 LQKENI, per germline. Trimming took 8 bases from V and 7 from J; bases not matched to a gene: 11. The chain's CDR3 is CASRPASGSGNEQFF. CDR3 DNA sequence: TGTGCCAGCCGCCCGGCTAGCGGGAGTGGTAATGAGCAGTTCTTC.

The chain carries TRBV12-3 or TRBV12-4 and TRBJ1-2; D perhaps matches TRBD1 (6 bases). V was trimmed by 7 bases and J by 7 bases, leaving 13 bases between them. The CDR3 totals 12 residues. The CDR3 loop is CASKTGLSGYTF. The DNA for the CDR3 is TGTGCCAGCAAAACAGGGTTATCTGGCTACACCTTC.

V is TRBV4-1 and J is TRBJ2-7; 8 bases match TRBD1. There are 15 residues in the CDR3. The junction had 15 bases not matched to a gene; V was cut back by 5 bases and J by 9 bases. The germline gives CDR1 MGHRA, CDR2 YSYEKL. CDR3: CASSSHRGQVVRQYF. The CDR3 coding sequence is TGCGCCAGCAGCTCTCACCGGGGACAGGTAGTACGGCAGTACTTC.

The rearrangement joins TRBV28 to TRBJ1-4; no firm D call. Germline V gives CDR1 MDHEN, CDR2 SYDVKM. CDR3 size: 12 residues. The V gene lost 8 bases and the J gene lost 4 bases, with 8 bases spanning the gap. In nucleotides, the CDR3 is TGTGCCAGCCGCCGGGGTAATGAAAAACTGTTTTTT. This encodes CASRRGNEKLFF.

The V and J genes are TRBV3-1 (or the pseudogene TRBV3-2) and TRBJ1-1; TRBD1 might be the D (6 bases). The CDR3 runs to 13 residues. Germline assignment: CDR1 LGHDT and CDR2 YNNKEL (reference sequence). V was shortened by 7 bases and J by 4 bases, with 13 bases between the two germline ends. The CDR3 DNA reads TGTGCCAGCAACCGGGGGGGGCGCACTGAAGCTTTCTTT. Translated: CASNRGGRTEAFF.

V is TRBV20-1 and J is TRBJ1-5, with D unclear. In germline, CDR1 is DFQATT, CDR2 SNEGSKA (reference sequence). The CDR3 has 11 residues. Trimming stripped 0 bases from V and 9 bases from J, with 6 bases between. As DNA, the CDR3 is TGCAGTGCTAGAGATGGCGGGCCCCAGCATTTT. Translation: CSARDGGPQHF.

The chain recombines TRBV2 with TRBJ2-1, with TRBD2 identical over 7 bases. The CDR3 extends over 15 amino acids. CDR1 and CDR2 from the germline V gene are SNHLY and FYNNEI. Unmatched junction bases numbered 6, after V lost 3 bases and J lost 4 bases. The CDR3 DNA is TGTGCCAGCAGTGATTGGTCTAGCGGTTACAATGAGCAGTTCTTC. This gives the protein CASSDWSSGYNEQFF.

The chain links TRBV27 to TRBJ1-2; D may be TRBD1 (6 bases). V shed 5 bases and J shed 4 bases, with 17 bases lying between them. CDR1 is MNHEY, CDR2 SMNVEV, per germline (reference sequence). The CDR3 is 15 residues long. CDR3 region: CASSLNRGRGYGYTF. As DNA, the CDR3 is TGTGCCAGCAGTCTAAACCGGGGCAGGGGCTATGGCTACACCTTC.

V and J are TRBV14 and TRBJ2-1; 7 nucleotides line up with TRBD1. The length of the CDR3 is 15 residues. J was trimmed by 4 bases and V by 4 bases; bases with no gene match: 7. Germline assignment: CDR1 SGHDN and CDR2 FVKESK. The CDR3 loop reads CASSRNLRGYNEQFF. CDR3 DNA: TGTGCCAGCAGCCGAAATCTCAGGGGGTACAATGAGCAGTTCTTC.

The V and J genes are TRBV2 and TRBJ1-2, with a weak D call TRBD1 (6 bases). Germline CDR1 SNHLY, CDR2 FYNNEI. The CDR3 totals 12 residues. Trimming took 6 bases from V and 8 from J, leaving 13 bases between them. Here the CDR3 reads CASSPNREGYTF. The CDR3 coding sequence is TGTGCCAGCAGCCCGAACAGGGAAGGCTACACCTTC. Complete variable domain (other parts from reference TRBV2 and TRBJ1-2): EPEVTQTPSHQVTQMGQEVILRCVPISNHLYFYWYRQILGQKVEFLVSFYNNEISEKSEIFDDQFSVERPDGSNFTLKIRSTKLEDSAMYFCASSPNREGYTFGSGTRLTVV.

The chain has TRBV15 and TRBJ2-5; D may be TRBD1 (6 bases). The V gene's germline CDR1 is LNHNV and CDR2 YYDKDF (reference sequence). This CDR3 has 15 residues. The germline V and J ends were trimmed by 0 bases and 5 bases, with 13 bases remaining between them. For the CDR3, the DNA is TGTGCCACCAGCAGAGATCAGGCCAGGGGTGAGACCCAGTACTTC. Its translation: CATSRDQARGETQYF.

This clone appeared a single time. The genes are TRBV4-3 and TRBJ2-3, with 9 positions matching TRBD2. Germline V gene data show CDR1 as LGHNA and CDR2 as YSLEER. V was clipped by 4 bases and J by 5 bases; unmatched bases: 7. The CDR3 extends over 15 amino acids. CDR3 DNA sequence: TGCGCCAGCAGCCGAGCCCGACTAGCGGAAGATACGCAGTATTTT. Translation gives CASSRARLAEDTQYF.

The rearrangement links TRBV24-1 to TRBJ1-5; no definite D call. The CDR3 is 14 residues long. CDR1 is KGHDR, CDR2 SFDVKD, per germline. V lost 4 bases to trimming and J lost 0 bases, with 6 bases between them. CDR3 sequence: CATSESFSNQPQHF. In DNA, the CDR3 is TGTGCCACCAGTGAATCCTTTAGCAATCAGCCCCAGCATTTT.

The chain joins TRBV7-2 to TRBJ2-7; the D gene is possibly TRBD1 (5 bases). CDR1 is SGHTA and CDR2 is FQGNSA in the germline V gene. V was pared by 6 bases and J by 2 bases, with 11 bases between. There are 13 residues in the CDR3. DNA for the CDR3: TGTGCCAGCAGTAACAGGAGTACCTACGAGCAGTACTTC. It codes for CASSNRSTYEQYF. The full variable domain, its missing parts supplied by reference TRBV7-2 and TRBJ2-7, is GAGVSQSPSNKVTEKGKDVELRCDPISGHTALYWYRQSLGQGLEFLIYFQGNSAPDKSGLPSDRFSAERTGGSVSTLTIQRTQQEDSAVYLCASSNRSTYEQYFGPGTRLTVT.

The CDR3 DNA reads as TGTGCCAGCAGCTTCGGCGGGCGGAACAATGAGCAGTTCTTC. As protein: CASSFGGRNNEQFF. This chain joins TRBV7-9 and TRBJ2-1; perhaps TRBD2 as D (5 bases). V was clipped by 3 bases and J by 5 bases, with 11 bases between them. This CDR3 contains 14 residues. The V gene's germline CDR1 is SEHNR and CDR2 FQNEAQ (reference sequence).

This clone was counted only a few times. J is TRBJ2-2 and V is TRBV7-7; a possible D gene is TRBD1 (6 bases). The CDR3 length is 15 residues. The germline CDR1 and CDR2 sequences are SSHAT and FNYEAQ (reference sequence). Trimming pared 4 bases from V and 5 bases from J, leaving 14 bases between. The DNA of the CDR3 is TGTGCCAGCAGCTACACACCACAGGGAACCGGGGAGCTGTTTTTT. Its translation is CASSYTPQGTGELFF.

This chain links TRBV7-2 with TRBJ1-5; tentative D call: TRBD1 (5 bases). Germline lookup yields CDR1 SGHTA and CDR2 FQGNSA. Trimming removed 5 bases at V and 3 bases at J, with 8 bases between. CDR3 size: 13 residues. As DNA, the CDR3 is TGTGCCAGCAGCGGACAATCCAATCAGCCCCAGCATTTT. It specifies CASSGQSNQPQHF.

The chain uses TRBV27 and TRBJ1-2, with TRBD1 identical over 10 bases. V lost 5 bases to trimming and J lost 3 bases; unmatched junction nucleotides: 9. The length of the CDR3 is 16 residues. Germline V lookup: CDR1 MNHEY, CDR2 SMNVEV (reference sequence). DNA of the CDR3: TGTGCCAGCAGTCGATCCGGGACAGGGGTCGACTATGGCTACACCTTC. Translating gives CASSRSGTGVDYGYTF.